Listed below are T cell receptor beta chains from one sample, sequenced in a study of multiple sclerosis patients with progressive multifocal leukoencephalopathy. Libraries were prepared by immunoSEQ multiplex PCR; TCRdb keeps only in-frame clonotypes and omits some of them. The sample has some 25,000 clones, around 93% seen once. This material consisted of PBMCs, taken from a patient treated with natalizumab. Receptors originate from a man aged 25 to 40 with multiple sclerosis. The CDR3 runs from the conserved cysteine through the conserved F or W. The order of the fields is V gene, D gene, J gene, clone size, CDR3 protein, CDR3 DNA. A D gene is named only where the DNA matches it firmly. Size tells how often a clone was seen (once, few, many) or the class of an expanded clone, and some rows leave it out.

V: TRBV18
D: TRBD1
J: TRBJ2-1
size: NA
CDR3: CASSPETGGREQFF
DNA: TGTGCCAGCTCACCAGAGACAGGGGGCCGTGAGCAGTTCTTC

V: TRBV7-9
D: NA
J: TRBJ2-2
size: NA
CDR3: CASSINRAGELFF
DNA: TGTGCCAGCAGCATCAACAGGGCCGGGGAGCTGTTTTTT

V: TRBV29-1
D: NA
J: TRBJ1-1
size: NA
CDR3: CSVGRKNTEAFF
DNA: TGCAGCGTTGGAAGGAAGAACACTGAAGCTTTCTTT

V: TRBV30
D: NA
J: TRBJ1-3
size: NA
CDR3: CAWTDSGNTIYF
DNA: TGTGCCTGGACAGACTCTGGAAACACCATATATTTT

V: TRBV18
D: NA
J: TRBJ2-2
size: NA
CDR3: CASSPPRGANTGELFF
DNA: TGTGCCAGCTCACCCCCCCGAGGGGCGAACACCGGGGAGCTGTTTTTT

V: TRBV10-3
D: TRBD1
J: TRBJ1-6
size: NA
CDR3: CATTGTGSSYNSPLHF
DNA: TGTGCCACAACGGGGACAGGCAGCTCCTATAATTCACCCCTCCACTTT

V: TRBV7-3
D: NA
J: TRBJ2-7
size: NA
CDR3: CASSSTNQHGQYF
DNA: TGTGCCAGCAGCTCAACAAATCAGCACGGGCAGTACTTC

V: TRBV7-2
D: NA
J: TRBJ2-7
size: NA
CDR3: CASSLERSSYEQYF
DNA: TGTGCCAGCAGCTTAGAAAGAAGCTCCTACGAGCAGTACTTC

V: TRBV11-2
D: TRBD2
J: TRBJ2-7
size: NA
CDR3: CASSWGASGINYEQYF
DNA: TGTGCCAGCAGCTGGGGCGCTAGCGGGATAAACTACGAGCAGTACTTC

V: TRBV23-1
D: NA
J: TRBJ1-5
size: NA
CDR3: CASSLSGFQPQHF
DNA: TGCGCCAGCAGCCTCTCGGGATTCCAGCCCCAGCATTTT

V: TRBV5-6
D: NA
J: TRBJ1-1
size: NA
CDR3: CASSLVQGPFEAFF
DNA: TGTGCCAGCAGCTTGGTCCAGGGGCCCTTTGAAGCTTTCTTT

V: TRBV6-1
D: NA
J: TRBJ1-2
size: NA
CDR3: CASSAPRSPNGYTF
DNA: TGTGCCAGCAGTGCTCCCCGGAGCCCCAATGGCTACACCTTC

V: TRBV10-3
D: NA
J: TRBJ2-1
size: NA
CDR3: CAIRDREWSYNEQFF
DNA: TGTGCCATCAGGGACCGGGAGTGGTCCTACAATGAGCAGTTCTTC

V: TRBV30
D: NA
J: TRBJ1-5
size: once
CDR3: CAWSGGLPNQPQHF
DNA: TGTGCCTGGAGTGGGGGCCTTCCCAATCAGCCCCAGCATTTT

V: TRBV7-6
D: NA
J: TRBJ2-1
size: NA
CDR3: CASSLAPGSGVNEQFF
DNA: TGTGCCAGCAGCTTAGCCCCCGGGTCCGGCGTCAATGAGCAGTTCTTC

V: TRBV19
D: TRBD2
J: TRBJ2-3
size: NA
CDR3: CASRLTSGTDTQYF
DNA: TGTGCCAGTAGGTTGACTAGCGGCACAGATACGCAGTATTTT

V: TRBV27
D: NA
J: TRBJ2-4
size: NA
CDR3: CASSDNRLPGKNIQYF
DNA: TGTGCCAGCAGCGACAACAGGTTGCCAGGCAAAAACATTCAGTACTTC

V: TRBV11-3
D: TRBD1
J: TRBJ2-7
size: NA
CDR3: CASSSGDRGLSEQCF
DNA: TGTGCCAGCAGCTCAGGGGACAGGGGTCTGAGCGAGCAGTGCTTC

V: TRBV18
D: NA
J: TRBJ1-4
size: NA
CDR3: CASSPGTRRFNEKLFF
DNA: TGTGCCAGCTCCCCCGGGACCCGCCGATTTAATGAAAAACTGTTTTTT

V: TRBV5-5
D: NA
J: TRBJ1-4
size: NA
CDR3: CASSRLNEKLFF
DNA: TGTGCCAGCAGCAGACTTAATGAAAAACTGTTTTTT

V: TRBV18
D: TRBD1
J: TRBJ1-1
size: NA
CDR3: CASSPLQGALRTEAFF
DNA: TGTGCCAGCTCACCCTTACAGGGGGCCCTTCGGACTGAAGCTTTCTTT

V: TRBV18
D: TRBD1
J: TRBJ1-4
size: NA
CDR3: CASSLNGQGGGEKLFF
DNA: TGTGCCAGCTCACTTAACGGACAGGGGGGCGGAGAAAAACTGTTTTTT

V: TRBV7-9
D: NA
J: TRBJ2-2
size: once
CDR3: CASSPALGGLTGELFF
DNA: TGTGCCAGCAGCCCCGCCCTGGGGGGCCTCACCGGGGAGCTGTTTTTT

V: TRBV27
D: TRBD1
J: TRBJ2-5
size: NA
CDR3: CASSRQGQETQYF
DNA: TGTGCCAGCAGTCGACAGGGTCAAGAGACCCAGTACTTC

V: TRBV7-2
D: TRBD2
J: TRBJ2-3
size: NA
CDR3: CASRFPGLAGRDTQYF
DNA: TGTGCCAGCAGGTTCCCGGGACTAGCGGGAAGAGATACGCAGTATTTT

V: TRBV10-3
D: TRBD1
J: TRBJ1-1
size: NA
CDR3: CAISETGQGTEAFF
DNA: TGTGCCATCAGCGAGACAGGGCAGGGCACTGAAGCTTTCTTT

V: TRBV10-3
D: TRBD2
J: TRBJ2-1
size: NA
CDR3: CAIRQTSSYPNEQFF
DNA: TGTGCCATCAGACAGACTAGCTCTTATCCCAATGAGCAGTTCTTC

V: TRBV5-6
D: NA
J: TRBJ1-2
size: NA
CDR3: CASSFGRNYGYTF
DNA: TGTGCCAGCAGCTTCGGACGGAACTATGGCTACACCTTC

V: TRBV7-2
D: NA
J: TRBJ2-2
size: NA
CDR3: CASSLGGTRYTGELFF
DNA: TGTGCCAGCAGCTTAGGAGGGACAAGGTATACCGGGGAGCTGTTTTTT

V: TRBV6-1
D: TRBD2
J: TRBJ2-7
size: NA
CDR3: CASTRLAGGLDEQYF
DNA: TGTGCCAGCACCAGACTAGCGGGAGGACTCGACGAGCAGTACTTC

V: TRBV13
D: NA
J: TRBJ1-2
size: NA
CDR3: CASSQVAQINSSVYGYTF
DNA: TGTGCCAGCAGCCAAGTGGCACAGATTAACTCCTCGGTCTATGGCTACACCTTC

V: TRBV16
D: NA
J: TRBJ1-2
size: NA
CDR3: CASSQFWQGDGGYTF
DNA: TGTGCCAGCAGCCAATTTTGGCAGGGTGACGGTGGCTACACTTTC

V: TRBV23-1
D: TRBD1
J: TRBJ2-7
size: NA
CDR3: CLFRGDRGIHEQYF
DNA: TGCCTTTTCCGAGGGGACAGGGGGATCCACGAGCAGTACTTC